This T cell receptor (beta chain) was profiled in a study of blood T cell repertoires in COVID-19. Study information: The study drew acute and convalescent COVID-19 samples from the United States, Italy and Spain. T cells, B-cell-depleted T cells, or PBMCs provided the cDNA or gDNA that served as material.

As processed by the authors: Amplification of reference gene primers provided the estimated nucleated cell counts. TCRdb's table, derived via immunoSEQ multiplex PCR, lists solely in-frame clones and lacks some. That table gives V, J and clone size, and the DNA gave D and trimming. The top ten clones hold 15% to 20% of a sample with 45,000 to 70,000 clones, about 73% of them seen once. This clone was picked up many times. Germline CDR1 SNHLY, CDR2 FYNNEI. The CDR3 loop spans 15 amino acids. The V gene end was trimmed by 6 bases and the J gene end by 1 base; junction bases not matched to a gene: 3. The source is a woman between 50 and 59 years old with active or convalescent COVID-19. The source material was peripheral blood. The J gene is TRBJ1-4, the V gene TRBV2; 9 nucleotides align to TRBD1. CDR3 residues: CASRDRGITNEKLFF. Written as DNA, the CDR3 is TGTGCCAGCAGGGACAGGGGCATAACTAATGAAAAACTGTTTTTT.